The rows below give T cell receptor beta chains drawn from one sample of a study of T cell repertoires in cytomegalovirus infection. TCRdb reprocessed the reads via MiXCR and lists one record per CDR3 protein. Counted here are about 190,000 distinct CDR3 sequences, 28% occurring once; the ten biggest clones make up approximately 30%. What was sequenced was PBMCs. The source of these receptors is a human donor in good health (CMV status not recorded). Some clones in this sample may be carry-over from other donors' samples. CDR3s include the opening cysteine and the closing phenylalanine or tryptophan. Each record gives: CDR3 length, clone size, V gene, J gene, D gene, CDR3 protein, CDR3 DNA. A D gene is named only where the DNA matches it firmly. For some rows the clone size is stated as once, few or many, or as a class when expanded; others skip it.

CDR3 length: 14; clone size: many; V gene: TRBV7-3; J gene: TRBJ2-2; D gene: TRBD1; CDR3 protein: CASSLQGAAGELFF; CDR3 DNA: TGTGCCAGCAGTTTACAGGGGGCGGCCGGGGAGCTGTTTTTT
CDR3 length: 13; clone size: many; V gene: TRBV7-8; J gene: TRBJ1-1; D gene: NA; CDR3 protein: CASSPGGNTEAFF; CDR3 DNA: TGTGCCAGCAGCCCCGGGGGGAACACTGAAGCTTTCTTT
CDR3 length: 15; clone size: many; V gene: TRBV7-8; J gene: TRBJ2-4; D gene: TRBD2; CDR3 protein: CASSSTPGGHHIQYF; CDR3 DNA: TGTGCCAGCAGCTCAACTCCGGGGGGGCATCACATTCAGTACTTC
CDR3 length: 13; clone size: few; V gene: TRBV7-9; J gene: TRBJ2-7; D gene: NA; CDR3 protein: CASSLAGLYEQYF; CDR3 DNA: TGTGCCAGCAGCTTAGCGGGGCTGTATGAGCAGTACTTC
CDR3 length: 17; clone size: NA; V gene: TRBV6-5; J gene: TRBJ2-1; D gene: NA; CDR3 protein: CASSYGLRLRSYNEQFF; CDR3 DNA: TGTGCCAGCAGTTACGGGTTGAGGCTCAGATCCTACAATGAGCAGTTCTTC
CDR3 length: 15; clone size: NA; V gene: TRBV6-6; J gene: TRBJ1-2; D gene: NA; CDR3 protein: CASSYGHGGNYGYTF; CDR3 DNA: TGTGCCAGCAGTTACGGACACGGGGGCAACTATGGCTACACCTTC
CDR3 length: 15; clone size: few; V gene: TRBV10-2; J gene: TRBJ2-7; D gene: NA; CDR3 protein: CASSDNGLSPYEQYF; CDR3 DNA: TGCGCCAGCAGTGACAACGGACTTTCACCCTACGAGCAGTACTTC
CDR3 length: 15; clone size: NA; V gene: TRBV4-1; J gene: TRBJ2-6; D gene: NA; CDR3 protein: CASSQGAVSRNVLTF; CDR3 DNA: TGCGCCAGCAGCCAAGGGGCAGTATCCAGGAACGTCCTGACTTTC
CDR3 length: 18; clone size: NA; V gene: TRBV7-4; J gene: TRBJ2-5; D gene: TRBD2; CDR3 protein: CASSLELAGASFQETQYF; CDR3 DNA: TGTGCCAGCAGCTTAGAACTAGCGGGGGCCAGCTTCCAAGAGACCCAGTACTTC
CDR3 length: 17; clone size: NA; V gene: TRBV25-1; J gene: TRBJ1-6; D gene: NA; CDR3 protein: CASSETGTDPYNSPLHF; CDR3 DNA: TGTGCCAGCAGTGAGACTGGGACGGACCCCTATAATTCACCCCTCCACTTT
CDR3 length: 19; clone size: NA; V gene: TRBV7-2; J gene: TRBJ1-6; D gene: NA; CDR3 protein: CASSLTGTLLSSYNSPLHF; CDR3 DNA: TGTGCCAGCAGCTTAACGGGGACCCTTCTAAGCTCCTATAATTCACCCCTCCACTTT